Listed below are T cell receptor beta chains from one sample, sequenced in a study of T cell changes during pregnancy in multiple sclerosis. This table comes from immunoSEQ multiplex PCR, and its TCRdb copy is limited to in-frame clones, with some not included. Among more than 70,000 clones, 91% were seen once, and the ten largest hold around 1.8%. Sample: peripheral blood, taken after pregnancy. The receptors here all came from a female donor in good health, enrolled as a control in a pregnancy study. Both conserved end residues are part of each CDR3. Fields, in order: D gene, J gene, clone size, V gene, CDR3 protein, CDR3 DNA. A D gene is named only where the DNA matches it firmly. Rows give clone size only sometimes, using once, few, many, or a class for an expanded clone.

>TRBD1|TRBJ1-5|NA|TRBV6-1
CASATGGKNQPQHF
TGTGCCAGCGCGACAGGGGGCAAGAATCAGCCCCAGCATTTT
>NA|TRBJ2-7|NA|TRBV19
CASSPRGTYEQYF
TGTGCCAGTAGTCCACGGGGGACCTACGAGCAGTACTTC
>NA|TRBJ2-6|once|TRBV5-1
CASSVQGTGANVLTF
TGCGCCAGCAGCGTGCAGGGGACTGGGGCCAACGTCCTGACTTTC
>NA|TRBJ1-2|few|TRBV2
CASSGRGYTF
TGTGCCAGCAGCGGTCGTGGCTACACCTTC
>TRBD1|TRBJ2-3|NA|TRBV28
CASSSSDRGTDTQYF
TGTGCCAGCAGCTCGTCAGACAGGGGGACAGATACGCAGTATTTT
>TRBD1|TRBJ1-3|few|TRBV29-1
CSVESRGSGNTIYF
TGCAGCGTTGAGTCCAGGGGGTCTGGAAACACCATATATTTT
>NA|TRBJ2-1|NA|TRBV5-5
CASSLDRNNEQFF
TGTGCCAGCAGCTTGGACAGGAACAATGAGCAGTTCTTC
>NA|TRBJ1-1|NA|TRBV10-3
CAIKANRDNTEAFF
TGTGCCATCAAAGCAAACAGGGATAATACTGAAGCTTTCTTT
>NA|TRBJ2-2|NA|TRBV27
CASSLGGSAGELFF
TGTGCCAGCAGTTTAGGAGGGTCAGCGGGGGAGCTGTTTTTT
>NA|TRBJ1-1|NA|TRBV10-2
CASSEVQGEAFF
TGCGCCAGCAGTGAAGTACAGGGCGAGGCTTTCTTT
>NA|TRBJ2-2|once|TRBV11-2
CASSLGDDRSRELFF
TGTGCCAGCAGCTTAGGAGATGACAGGAGCCGGGAGCTGTTTTTT
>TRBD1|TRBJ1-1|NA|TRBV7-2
CASSQRTPDRGGAFF
TGTGCCAGCAGCCAACGAACCCCGGACAGGGGAGGTGCTTTCTTT
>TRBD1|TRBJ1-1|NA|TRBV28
CASSLQGAKAAFF
TGTGCCAGCAGCCTTCAGGGGGCAAAGGCAGCTTTCTTT
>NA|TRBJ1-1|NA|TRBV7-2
CAIVRGSTNTEAFF
TGTGCCATAGTTAGGGGGTCAACGAACACTGAAGCTTTCTTT
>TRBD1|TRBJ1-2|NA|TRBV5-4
CASSSDRGGYGYTF
TGTGCCAGCAGCTCCGACAGGGGTGGCTATGGCTACACCTTC
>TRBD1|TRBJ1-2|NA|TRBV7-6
CASSLGQGGYGYTF
TGTGCCAGCAGCTTGGGACAGGGGGGCTATGGCTACACCTTC
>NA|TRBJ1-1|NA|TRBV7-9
CASSFLAAGGAEAFF
TGTGCCAGCAGCTTTTTGGCAGCGGGGGGGGCTGAAGCTTTCTTT
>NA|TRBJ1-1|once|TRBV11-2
CASSLIGGAEAFF
TGTGCCAGCAGCTTAATCGGCGGAGCTGAAGCTTTCTTT
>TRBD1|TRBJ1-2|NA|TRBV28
CASSLTPTGQGNYGYTF
TGTGCCAGCAGTTTAACCCCTACTGGACAGGGCAACTATGGCTACACCTTC
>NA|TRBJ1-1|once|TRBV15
CATSRGGGTEAFF
TGTGCCACCAGCAGAGGCGGGGGCACTGAAGCTTTCTTT
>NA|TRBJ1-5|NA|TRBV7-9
CASSREFGRGGNQPQHF
TGTGCCAGCAGCCGTGAGTTTGGCAGGGGAGGCAATCAGCCCCAGCATTTT
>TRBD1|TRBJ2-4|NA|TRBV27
CASSSWTGEGWIQYF
TGTGCCAGCAGTTCATGGACAGGGGAAGGATGGATTCAGTACTTC
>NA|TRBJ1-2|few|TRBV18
CASSPMGQAVTYGYTF
TGTGCCAGCTCACCGATGGGCCAGGCAGTAACGTATGGCTACACCTTC
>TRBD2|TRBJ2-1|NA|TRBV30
CAYSGGAWDEQFF
TGTGCCTATAGCGGGGGGGCCTGGGATGAGCAGTTCTTC
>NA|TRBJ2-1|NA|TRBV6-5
CATRALGRDNEQFF
TGTGCCACCCGTGCCCTCGGCAGGGACAATGAGCAGTTCTTC
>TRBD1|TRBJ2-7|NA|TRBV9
CASSGGTGVYEQYF
TGTGCCAGCAGCGGCGGGACAGGGGTCTACGAGCAGTACTTC
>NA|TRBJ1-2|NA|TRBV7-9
CASSFGGAGYTF
TGTGCCAGCAGCTTCGGCGGCGCCGGCTACACCTTC
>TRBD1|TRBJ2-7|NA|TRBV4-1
CASSQSDRASYEQYF
TGCGCCAGCAGCCAGAGCGACAGGGCCTCCTACGAGCAGTACTTC
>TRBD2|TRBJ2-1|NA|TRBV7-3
CASSRGGNNEQFF
TGTGCCAGCAGCCGGGGGGGGAACAATGAGCAGTTCTTC
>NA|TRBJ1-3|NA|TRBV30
CAWSVSTHSGNTIYF
TGTGCCTGGAGTGTAAGCACGCACTCTGGAAACACCATATATTTT
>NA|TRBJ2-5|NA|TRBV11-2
CASSFRGQETQYF
TGTGCCAGCAGCTTCAGGGGCCAAGAGACCCAGTACTTC
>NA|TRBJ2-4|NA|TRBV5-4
CASSSYRGGGKNIQYF
TGTGCCAGCAGTTCTTACAGGGGAGGTGGCAAAAACATTCAGTACTTC
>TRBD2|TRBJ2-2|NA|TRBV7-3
CASSTRGSGELFF
TGTGCCAGCAGCACGCGGGGGTCCGGGGAGCTGTTTTTT
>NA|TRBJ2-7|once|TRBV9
CASSSSGTLSYEQYF
TGTGCCAGCAGCTCCTCCGGGACACTCTCCTACGAGCAGTACTTC
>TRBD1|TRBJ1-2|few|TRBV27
CASSPRQGNGYTF
TGTGCCAGCAGTCCCCGACAGGGTAATGGCTACACCTTC
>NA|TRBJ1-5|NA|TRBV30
CAWSNRVGQPQHF
TGTGCCTGGAGTAACAGGGTAGGTCAGCCCCAGCATTTT
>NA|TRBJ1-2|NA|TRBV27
CASSPGFGYTF
TGTGCCAGCAGTCCCGGTTTCGGCTACACCTTC
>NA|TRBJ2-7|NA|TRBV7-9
CASSTGQPPYEQYF
TGTGCCAGCAGCACCGGACAGCCCCCCTACGAGCAGTACTTC
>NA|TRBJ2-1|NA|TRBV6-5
CASISGANEQFF
TGTGCCAGCATTAGTGGGGCCAATGAGCAGTTCTTC
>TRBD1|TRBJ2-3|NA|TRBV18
CASSPQTGSTDTQYF
TGTGCCAGCTCACCACAGACAGGGAGTACAGATACGCAGTATTTT
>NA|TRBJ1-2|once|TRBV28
CASSQTGNYGYTF
TGTGCCAGCAGCCAAACAGGGAACTATGGCTACACCTTC
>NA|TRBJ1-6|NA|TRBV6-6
CASSPLDSRSPLHF
TGTGCCAGCAGTCCCCTGGACAGTAGGTCACCCCTCCACTTT
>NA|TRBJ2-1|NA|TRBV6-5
CASSYRGDEQFF
TGTGCCAGCAGTTACAGGGGCGATGAGCAGTTCTTC
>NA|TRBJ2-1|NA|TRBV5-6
CASSLQGGSYNEQFF
TGTGCCAGCAGCTTACAGGGGGGGTCATACAATGAGCAGTTCTTC
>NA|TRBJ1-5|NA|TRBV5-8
CASRHQQGLDNQPQHF
TGTGCCAGCCGTCACCAACAGGGACTAGACAATCAGCCCCAGCATTTT